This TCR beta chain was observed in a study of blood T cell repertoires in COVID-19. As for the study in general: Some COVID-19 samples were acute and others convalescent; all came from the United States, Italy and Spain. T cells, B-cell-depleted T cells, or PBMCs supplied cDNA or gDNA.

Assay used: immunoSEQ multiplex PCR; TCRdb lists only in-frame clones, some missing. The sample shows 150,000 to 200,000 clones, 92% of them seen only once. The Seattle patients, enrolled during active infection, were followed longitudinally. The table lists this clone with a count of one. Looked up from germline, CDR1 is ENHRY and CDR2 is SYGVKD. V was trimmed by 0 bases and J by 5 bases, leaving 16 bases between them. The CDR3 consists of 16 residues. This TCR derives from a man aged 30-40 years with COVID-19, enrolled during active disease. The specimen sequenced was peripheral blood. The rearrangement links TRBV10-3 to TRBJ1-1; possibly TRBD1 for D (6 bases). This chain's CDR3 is CAISESFGQRRTEAFF. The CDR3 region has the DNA TGTGCCATCAGTGAGTCATTCGGACAGCGTAGAACTGAAGCTTTCTTT.